The entry below describes one T cell receptor (beta chain). Its matching antigen is unknown. Researchers took RNA transcripts and amplified the TCR beta CDR3 regions from them. Initially, a first-round RT-PCR of the TCR CDR3 employed the HTBI primer set. TCRdb ran MiXCR on the multiplex PCR reads and lists one entry per CDR3 protein. The sample lists roughly 300,000 distinct CDR3 sequences, over 11% seen once, with approximately 23% in the top ten. Clinical symptoms, serum thyroxine and TRAb, thyroid ultrasound and orbital computed tomography were used for the diagnoses. PBMCs were collected from a roughly 9.7 ml volume of fresh peripheral blood. The data originate from a study of T cells in Graves' hyperthyroidism and ophthalmopathy. The germline V gene has CDR1 MDHEN and CDR2 SYDVKM. V was pared by 6 bases and J by 10 bases, with 10 bases of the junction left unmatched. The CDR3 covers 14 residues.

Study conclusions and caveats: Clonotypes that were expanded in thyroid above 0.001 mostly appeared in blood too.

Sequences were obtained from blood. This sequence originates from a woman under 40 with Graves' hyperthyroidism. The chain has TRBV28 and TRBJ2-1; the match to TRBD2 covers 9 bases. Here the CDR3 DNA reads TGTGCCAGCAGGGGACAAGCGGGAGGAACGGAGCAGTTCTTC. It yields the protein CASRGQAGGTEQFF.